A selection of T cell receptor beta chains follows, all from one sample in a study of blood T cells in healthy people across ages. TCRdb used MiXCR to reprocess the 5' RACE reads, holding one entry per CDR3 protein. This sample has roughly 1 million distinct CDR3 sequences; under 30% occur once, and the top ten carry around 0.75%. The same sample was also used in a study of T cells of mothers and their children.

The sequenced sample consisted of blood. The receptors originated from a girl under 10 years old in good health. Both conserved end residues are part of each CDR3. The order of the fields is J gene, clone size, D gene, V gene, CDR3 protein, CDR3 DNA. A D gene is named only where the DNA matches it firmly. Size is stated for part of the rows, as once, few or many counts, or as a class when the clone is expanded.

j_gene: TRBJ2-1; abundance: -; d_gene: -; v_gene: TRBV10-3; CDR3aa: CAISPALHNEQFF; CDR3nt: TGTGCCATCAGCCCGGCGCTACACAATGAGCAGTTCTTC
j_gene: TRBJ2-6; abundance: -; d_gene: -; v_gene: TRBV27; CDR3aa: CASRKGSSGANVLTF; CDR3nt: TGTGCCAGCAGAAAGGGGAGCTCTGGGGCCAACGTCCTGACTTTC
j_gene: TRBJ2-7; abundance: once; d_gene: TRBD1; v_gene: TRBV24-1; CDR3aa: CATRGTGEDEQYF; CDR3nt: TGTGCCACCAGAGGGACAGGGGAGGACGAGCAGTACTTC
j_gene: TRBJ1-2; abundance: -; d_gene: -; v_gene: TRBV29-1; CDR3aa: CSVFRGGGYTF; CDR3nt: TGCAGCGTTTTTAGGGGGGGCGGCTACACCTTC
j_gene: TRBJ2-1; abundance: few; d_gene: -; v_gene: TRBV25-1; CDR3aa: CASSEFFNSYNEQFF; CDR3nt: TGTGCCAGCAGTGAATTTTTTAACTCTTACAATGAGCAGTTCTTC
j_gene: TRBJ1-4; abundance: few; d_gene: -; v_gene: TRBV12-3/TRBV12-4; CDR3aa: CASSGGKLFF; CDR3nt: TGTGCCAGCAGCGGGGGTAAACTGTTTTTT
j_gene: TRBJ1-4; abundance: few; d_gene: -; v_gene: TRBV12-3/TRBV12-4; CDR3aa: CASSLWGAGEKLFF; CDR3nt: TGTGCCAGCAGTTTATGGGGGGCTGGGGAAAAACTGTTTTTT
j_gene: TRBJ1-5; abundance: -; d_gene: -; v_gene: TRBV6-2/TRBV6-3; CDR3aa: CASSWDWTANQPQHF; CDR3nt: TGTGCCAGCAGTTGGGACTGGACAGCTAATCAGCCCCAGCATTTT
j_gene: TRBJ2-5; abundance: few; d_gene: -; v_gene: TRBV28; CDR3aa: CASRKPASGSETQYF; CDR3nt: TGTGCCAGCAGGAAGCCCGCCTCAGGTTCCGAGACCCAGTACTTC
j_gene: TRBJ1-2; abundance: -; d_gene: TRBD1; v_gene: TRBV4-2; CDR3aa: CASSQEDRGGNYGYTF; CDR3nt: TGTGCCAGCAGCCAGGAGGACAGGGGAGGCAACTATGGCTACACCTTC
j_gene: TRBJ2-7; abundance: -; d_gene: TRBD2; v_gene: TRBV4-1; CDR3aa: CASSQDRWTRGSLHEQYF; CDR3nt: TGCGCCAGCAGCCAAGATCGATGGACTAGAGGATCCCTCCACGAGCAGTACTTC
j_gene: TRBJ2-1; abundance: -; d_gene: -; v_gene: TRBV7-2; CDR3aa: CASSRDINVGQFF; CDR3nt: TGTGCCAGCTCCCGAGACATCAATGTTGGGCAGTTCTTC
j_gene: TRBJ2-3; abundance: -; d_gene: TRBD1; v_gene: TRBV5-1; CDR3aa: CASSHQGATDMQYF; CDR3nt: TGCGCCAGCAGCCACCAGGGGGCTACGGATATGCAGTATTTT
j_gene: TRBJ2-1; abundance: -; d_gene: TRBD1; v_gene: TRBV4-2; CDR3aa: CASSQPGQFYNEQFF; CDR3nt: TGTGCCAGCAGCCAGCCGGGACAGTTCTACAATGAGCAGTTCTTC
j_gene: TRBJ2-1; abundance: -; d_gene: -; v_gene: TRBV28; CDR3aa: CASSWDLNEQFF; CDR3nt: TGTGCCAGCAGTTGGGACCTCAATGAGCAGTTCTTC
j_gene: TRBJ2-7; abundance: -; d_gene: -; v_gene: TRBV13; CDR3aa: CASSPRDNPGEQYF; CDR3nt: TGTGCCAGCAGCCCACGAGACAACCCAGGCGAGCAGTACTTC
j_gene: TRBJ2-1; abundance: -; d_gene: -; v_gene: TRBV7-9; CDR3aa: CASSPQEGISSYNEQFF; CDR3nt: TGTGCCAGCAGCCCCCAGGAAGGGATTAGCTCCTACAATGAGCAGTTCTTC
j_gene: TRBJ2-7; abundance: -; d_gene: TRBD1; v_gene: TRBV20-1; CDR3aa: CSAVLGTAEDEQYF; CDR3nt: TGCAGTGCTGTACTGGGGACAGCAGAAGACGAGCAGTACTTC
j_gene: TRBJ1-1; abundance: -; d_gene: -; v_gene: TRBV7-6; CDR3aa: CASKPQDSLNTEAFF; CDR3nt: TGTGCCAGCAAACCCCAAGACAGCCTGAACACTGAAGCTTTCTTT
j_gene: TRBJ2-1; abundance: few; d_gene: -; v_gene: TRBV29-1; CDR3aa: CSVAGSHEQFF; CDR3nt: TGCAGCGTTGCAGGGTCCCATGAGCAGTTCTTC
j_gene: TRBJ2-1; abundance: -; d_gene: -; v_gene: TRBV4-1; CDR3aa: CASSHERLNEQFF; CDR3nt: TGCGCCAGCAGCCACGAGCGGCTTAATGAGCAGTTCTTC
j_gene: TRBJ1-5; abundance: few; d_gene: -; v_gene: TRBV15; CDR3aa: CATSRDWQPQHF; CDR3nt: TGTGCCACCAGCAGAGATTGGCAGCCCCAGCATTTT
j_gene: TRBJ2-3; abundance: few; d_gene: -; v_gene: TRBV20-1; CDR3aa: CSATARSTDTQYF; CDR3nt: TGCAGTGCTACCGCTAGGAGCACAGATACGCAGTATTTT
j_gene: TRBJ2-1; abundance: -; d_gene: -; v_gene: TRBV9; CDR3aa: CASSVEGSTVGEQFF; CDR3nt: TGTGCCAGCAGCGTAGAGGGTAGCACGGTGGGTGAGCAGTTCTTC
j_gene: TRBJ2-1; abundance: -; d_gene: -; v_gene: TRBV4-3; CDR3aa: CASSPTHRPTEYNEQFF; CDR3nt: TGCGCCAGCAGCCCCACCCATCGACCGACAGAGTACAATGAGCAGTTCTTC
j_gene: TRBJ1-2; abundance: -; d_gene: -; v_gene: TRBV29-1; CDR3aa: CSVEEQAGYTF; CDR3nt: TGCAGCGTTGAAGAGCAGGCGGGCTACACCTTC
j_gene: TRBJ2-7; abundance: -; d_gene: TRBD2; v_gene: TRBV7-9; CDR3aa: CASSFGASGRTDEQYF; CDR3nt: TGTGCCAGCAGCTTCGGTGCTAGCGGGCGAACCGACGAGCAGTACTTC
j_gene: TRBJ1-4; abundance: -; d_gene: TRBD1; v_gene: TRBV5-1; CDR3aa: CASSSNGQGEKLFF; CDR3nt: TGCGCCAGCAGCTCGAACGGACAGGGTGAAAAACTGTTTTTT
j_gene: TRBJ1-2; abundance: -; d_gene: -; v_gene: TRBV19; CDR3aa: CASSILGGGYTF; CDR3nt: TGTGCCAGTAGTATTCTGGGTGGTGGCTACACCTTC
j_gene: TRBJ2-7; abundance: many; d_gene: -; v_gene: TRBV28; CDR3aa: CASRPSVGYEQYF; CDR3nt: TGTGCCAGCAGACCTAGTGTGGGCTACGAGCAGTACTTC
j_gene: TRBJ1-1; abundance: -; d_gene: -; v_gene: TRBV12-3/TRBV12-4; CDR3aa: CASSYPPEAFF; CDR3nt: TGTGCCAGCAGTTATCCTCCTGAAGCTTTCTTT
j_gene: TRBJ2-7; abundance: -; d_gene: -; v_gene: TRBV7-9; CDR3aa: CASSFSTVDYEQYF; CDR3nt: TGTGCCAGCAGCTTCTCGACAGTGGACTACGAGCAGTACTTC
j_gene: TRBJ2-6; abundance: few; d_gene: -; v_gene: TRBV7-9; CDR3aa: CASSSLSSGANVLTF; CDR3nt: TGTGCCAGCAGCTCTCTCAGCTCTGGGGCCAACGTCCTGACTTTC
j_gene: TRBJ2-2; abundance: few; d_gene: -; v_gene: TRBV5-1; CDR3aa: CASTLKTPNTGELFF; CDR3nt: TGCGCCAGCACCCTGAAAACACCAAACACCGGGGAGCTGTTTTTT
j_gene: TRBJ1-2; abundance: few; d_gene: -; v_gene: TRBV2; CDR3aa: CASSWTENYGYTF; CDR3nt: TGTGCCAGCTCATGGACGGAGAACTATGGCTACACCTTC
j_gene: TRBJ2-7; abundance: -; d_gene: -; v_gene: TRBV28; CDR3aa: CASSFTAVGGEQYF; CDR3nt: TGTGCCAGCAGTTTCACGGCTGTGGGTGGCGAGCAGTACTTC
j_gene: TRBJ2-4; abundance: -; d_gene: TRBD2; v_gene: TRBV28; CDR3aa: CASSLGTKSGWSYF; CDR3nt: TGTGCCAGCAGTTTGGGGACTAAATCCGGGTGGAGCTACTTC
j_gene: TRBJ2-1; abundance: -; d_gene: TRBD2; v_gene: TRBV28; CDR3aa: CASSSLAGLSSYNEQFF; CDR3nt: TGTGCCAGCAGTAGCCTAGCGGGGTTGAGCTCCTACAATGAGCAGTTCTTC
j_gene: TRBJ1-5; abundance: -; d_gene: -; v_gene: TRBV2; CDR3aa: CASSEAGDQPQHF; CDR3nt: TGTGCCAGCAGTGAAGCAGGGGATCAGCCCCAGCATTTT
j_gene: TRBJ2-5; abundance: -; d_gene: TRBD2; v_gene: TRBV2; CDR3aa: CASSEILAEETQYF; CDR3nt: TGTGCCAGCAGTGAAATACTAGCGGAAGAGACCCAGTACTTC
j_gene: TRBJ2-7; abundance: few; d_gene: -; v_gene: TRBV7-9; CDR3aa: CASSARDQDYEQYF; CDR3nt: TGTGCCAGCAGCGCCCGGGATCAGGACTACGAGCAGTACTTC
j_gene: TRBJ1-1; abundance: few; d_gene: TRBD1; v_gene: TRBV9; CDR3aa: CASSVGTANTEAFF; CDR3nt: TGTGCCAGCAGCGTCGGGACAGCGAACACTGAAGCTTTCTTT
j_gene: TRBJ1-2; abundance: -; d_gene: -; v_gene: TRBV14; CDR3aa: CASSQVIGTYGYTF; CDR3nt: TGTGCCAGCAGCCAAGTGATCGGTACCTATGGCTACACCTTC
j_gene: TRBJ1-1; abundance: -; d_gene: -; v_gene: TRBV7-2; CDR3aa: CASSLEAPANTEAFF; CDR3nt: TGTGCCAGCAGCTTAGAGGCCCCGGCGAACACTGAAGCTTTCTTT
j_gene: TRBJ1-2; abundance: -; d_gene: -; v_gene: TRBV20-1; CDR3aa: CSAMGYYGYTF; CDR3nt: TGCAGTGCTATGGGGTACTATGGCTACACCTTC
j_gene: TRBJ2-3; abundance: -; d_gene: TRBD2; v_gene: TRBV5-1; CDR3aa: CASRGTSGRSDTQYF; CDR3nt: TGCGCCAGCCGCGGGACTAGCGGGAGGTCAGATACGCAGTATTTT
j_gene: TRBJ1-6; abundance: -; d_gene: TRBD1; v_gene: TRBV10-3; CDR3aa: CAISESRTGDNSPLHF; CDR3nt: TGTGCCATCAGTGAGTCTAGGACAGGGGATAATTCACCCCTCCACTTT
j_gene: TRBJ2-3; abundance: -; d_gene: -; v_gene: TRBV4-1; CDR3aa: CASSHQGLQGIGDTQYF; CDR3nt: TGCGCCAGCAGCCACCAGGGACTCCAGGGGATAGGTGATACGCAGTATTTT
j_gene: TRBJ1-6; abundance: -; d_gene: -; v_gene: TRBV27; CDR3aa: CASSLGAQPLHF; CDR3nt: TGTGCCAGCAGCCTCGGGGCCCAACCCCTCCACTTT
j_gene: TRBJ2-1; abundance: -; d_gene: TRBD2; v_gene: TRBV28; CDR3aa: CASSFLAGGPRNEQFF; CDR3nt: TGTGCCAGCAGTTTCCTAGCGGGAGGGCCAAGGAATGAGCAGTTCTTC
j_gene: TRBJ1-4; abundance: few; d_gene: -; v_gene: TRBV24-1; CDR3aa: CATSDDRSRKLFF; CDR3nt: TGTGCCACCAGTGATGACAGGTCTAGGAAACTGTTTTTT
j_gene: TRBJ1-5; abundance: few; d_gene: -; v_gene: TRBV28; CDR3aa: CASCTPATSQPQHF; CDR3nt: TGTGCCAGCTGCACACCGGCTACATCTCAGCCCCAGCATTTT
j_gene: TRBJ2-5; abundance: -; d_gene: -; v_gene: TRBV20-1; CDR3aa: CSAEDGTRPRIETQYF; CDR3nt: TGCAGTGCCGAAGACGGGACGCGTCCGAGGATCGAGACCCAGTACTTC
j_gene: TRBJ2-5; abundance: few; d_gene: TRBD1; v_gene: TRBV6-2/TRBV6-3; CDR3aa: CASSYADDREETQYF; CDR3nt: TGTGCCAGCAGTTACGCGGATGACAGGGAAGAGACCCAGTACTTC
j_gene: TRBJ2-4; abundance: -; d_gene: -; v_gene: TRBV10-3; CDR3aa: CAISGDRPNIQYF; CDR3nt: TGTGCCATCAGCGGCGACAGGCCTAACATTCAGTACTTC
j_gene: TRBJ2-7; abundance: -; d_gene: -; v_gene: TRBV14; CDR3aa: CASSRRLGSYEQYF; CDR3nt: TGTGCCAGCAGTCGACGTCTGGGTAGCTACGAGCAGTACTTC
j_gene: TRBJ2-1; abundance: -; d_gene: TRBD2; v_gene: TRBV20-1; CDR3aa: CSAQRGGDNEQFF; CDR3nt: TGCAGTGCCCAGCGGGGGGGTGACAATGAGCAGTTCTTC
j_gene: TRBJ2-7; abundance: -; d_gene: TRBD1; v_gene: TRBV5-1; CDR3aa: CASSTGLESEQYF; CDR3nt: TGCGCCAGTTCGACAGGGTTGGAATCCGAGCAGTACTTC